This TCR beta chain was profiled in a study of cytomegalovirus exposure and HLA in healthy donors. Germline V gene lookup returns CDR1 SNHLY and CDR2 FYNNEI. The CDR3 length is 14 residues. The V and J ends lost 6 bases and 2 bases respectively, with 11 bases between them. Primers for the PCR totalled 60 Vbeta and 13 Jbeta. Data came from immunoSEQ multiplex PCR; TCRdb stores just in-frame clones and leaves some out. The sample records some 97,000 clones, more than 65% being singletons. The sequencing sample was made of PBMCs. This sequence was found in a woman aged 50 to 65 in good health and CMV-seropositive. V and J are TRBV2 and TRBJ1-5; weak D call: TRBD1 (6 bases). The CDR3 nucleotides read TGTGCCAGCAGCCAGGGGAACGGCAATCAGCCCCAGCATTTT. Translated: CASSQGNGNQPQHF.